This T cell receptor (beta chain) comes out of a study of immune evolution from preneoplasia to lung adenocarcinoma. Study-level points and caveats: Later-stage lesions appeared to have more T cells, more diversity, less clonality. T cell clonality was higher in KRAS-mutant than EGFR-mutant or wild-type nodules. From normal lung to invasive adenocarcinoma, top clone frequencies appeared to decrease.

Concerning this clone: Its antigen is unidentified.

Patients had resection in Japan or China between about 2014 and 2017. The repertoire was sequenced with immunoSEQ multiplex PCR; TCRdb's copy has only in-frame clones and lacks some. The sample records 20,000 to 25,000 clones, around three quarters being singletons. Per germline, CDR1 SQVTM and CDR2 ANQGSEA. V gave up 7 bases and J gave up 6 bases; unmatched junction bases: 6. This CDR3 region has 14 residues. The material sequenced was FFPE invasive lung adenocarcinoma tissue. The receptor was isolated from a person in their sixties with lung adenocarcinoma. The V and J genes are TRBV29-1 and TRBJ2-1; 13 nucleotides match TRBD2. The CDR3 sequence: CSGTGLAGANEQFF. CDR3 coding DNA: TGCAGCGGTACCGGACTAGCGGGAGCCAATGAGCAGTTCTTC.